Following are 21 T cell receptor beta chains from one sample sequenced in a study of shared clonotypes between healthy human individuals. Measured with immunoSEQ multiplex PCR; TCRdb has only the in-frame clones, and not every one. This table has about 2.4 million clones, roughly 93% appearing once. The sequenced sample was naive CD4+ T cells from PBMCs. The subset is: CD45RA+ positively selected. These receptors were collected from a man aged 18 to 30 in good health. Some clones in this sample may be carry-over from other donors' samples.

CDR3 loop: CASSLQGDSYNEQFF. The DNA for the CDR3 is TGTGCCAGCAGCTTGCAGGGGGACTCCTACAATGAGCAGTTCTTC. The gene calls are TRBV7-3 and TRBJ2-1, with 7 positions matching TRBD1. Looked up from germline, CDR1 is SGHTA and CDR2 is FQGTGA. Germline trimming cut 3 bases from V and 0 bases from J; bases unmatched to any gene: 2. The CDR3 is 15 residues long.

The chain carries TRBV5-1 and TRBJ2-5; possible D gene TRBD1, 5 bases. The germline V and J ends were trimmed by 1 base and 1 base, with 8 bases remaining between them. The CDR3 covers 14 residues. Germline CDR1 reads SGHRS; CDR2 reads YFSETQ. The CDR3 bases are TGCGCCAGCAGCTTGATGCAGGGCCAAGAGACCCAGTACTTC. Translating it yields CASSLMQGQETQYF.

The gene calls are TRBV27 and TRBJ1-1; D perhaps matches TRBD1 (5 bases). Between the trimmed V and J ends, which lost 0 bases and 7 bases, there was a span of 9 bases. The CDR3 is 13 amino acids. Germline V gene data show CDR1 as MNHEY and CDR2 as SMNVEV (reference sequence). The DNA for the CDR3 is TGTGCCAGCAGTTTATCCCCAGGGATTGAAGCTTTCTTT. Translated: CASSLSPGIEAFF.

This chain's CDR3 is CASSPRDTDSYEQYF. The CDR3 nucleotides read TGCGCCAGCAGCCCACGGGACACGGACAGCTACGAGCAGTACTTC. This chain joins TRBV5-1 and TRBJ2-7, with D perhaps TRBD1 (6 bases). Trimming left V 4 bases short and J 3 bases short, with 17 bases between. Germline CDR1 is SGHRS and CDR2 is YFSETQ. The CDR3 is 15 residues long.

CDR3 region: CASSSEPGLAGGKETQYF. In DNA, the CDR3 is TGCGCCAGCAGCTCAGAGCCGGGACTAGCGGGAGGAAAAGAGACCCAGTACTTC. The rearrangement links TRBV5-1 to TRBJ2-5; 15 positions agree with TRBD2. Trimming at V came to 3 bases and at J to 3 bases, leaving 9 bases not matched to a gene. Germline lookup yields CDR1 SGHRS and CDR2 YFSETQ. This CDR3 has 18 residues.

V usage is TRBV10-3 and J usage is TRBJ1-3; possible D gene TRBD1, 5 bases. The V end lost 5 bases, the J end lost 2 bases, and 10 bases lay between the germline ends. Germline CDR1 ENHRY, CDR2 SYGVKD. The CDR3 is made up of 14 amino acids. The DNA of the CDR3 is TGTGCCATCAGTTCCGGGGGGGCTGGAAACACCATATATTTT. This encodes CAISSGGAGNTIYF.

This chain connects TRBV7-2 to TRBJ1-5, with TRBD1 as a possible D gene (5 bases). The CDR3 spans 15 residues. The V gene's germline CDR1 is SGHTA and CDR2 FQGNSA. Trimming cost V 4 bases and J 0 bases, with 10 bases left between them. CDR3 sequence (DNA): TGTGCCAGCAGCTCAGGGATTATTAGCAATCAGCCCCAGCATTTT. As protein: CASSSGIISNQPQHF.

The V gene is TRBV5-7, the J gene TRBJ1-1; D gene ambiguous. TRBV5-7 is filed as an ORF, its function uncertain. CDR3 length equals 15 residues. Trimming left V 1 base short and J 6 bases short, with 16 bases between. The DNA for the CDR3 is TGTGCCAGCAGCTTGCGGCCCTTGGGGAAGCCTGAAGCTTTCTTT. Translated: CASSLRPLGKPEAFF.

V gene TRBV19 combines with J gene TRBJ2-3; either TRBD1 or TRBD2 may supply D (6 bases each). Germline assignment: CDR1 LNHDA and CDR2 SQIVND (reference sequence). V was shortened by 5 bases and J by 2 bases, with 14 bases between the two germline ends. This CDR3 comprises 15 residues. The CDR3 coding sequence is TGTGCCAGTAGTTCCCGGAGGGGGGACACAGATACGCAGTATTTT. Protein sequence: CASSSRRGDTDTQYF. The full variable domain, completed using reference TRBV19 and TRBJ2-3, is DGGITQSPKYLFRKEGQNVTLSCEQNLNHDAMYWYRQDPGQGLRLIYYSQIVNDFQKGDIAEGYSVSREKKESFPLTVTSAQKNPTAFYLCASSSRRGDTDTQYFGPGTRLTVL.

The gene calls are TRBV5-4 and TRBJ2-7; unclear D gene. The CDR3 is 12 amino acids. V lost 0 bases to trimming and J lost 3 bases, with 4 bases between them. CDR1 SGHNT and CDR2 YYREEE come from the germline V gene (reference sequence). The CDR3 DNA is TGTGCCAGCAGCTTGGGTATCTACGAGCAGTACTTC. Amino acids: CASSLGIYEQYF.

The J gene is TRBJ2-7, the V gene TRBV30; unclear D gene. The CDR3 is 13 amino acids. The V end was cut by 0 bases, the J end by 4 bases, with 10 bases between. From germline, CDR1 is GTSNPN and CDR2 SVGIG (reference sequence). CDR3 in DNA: TGTGCCTGGAGTGTACAGTCGGGTTACGAGCAGTACTTC. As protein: CAWSVQSGYEQYF.

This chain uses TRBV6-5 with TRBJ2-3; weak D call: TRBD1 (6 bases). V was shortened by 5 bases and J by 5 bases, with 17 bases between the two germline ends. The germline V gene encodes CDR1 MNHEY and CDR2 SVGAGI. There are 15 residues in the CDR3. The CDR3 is CASSPPWGQGDTQYF. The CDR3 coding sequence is TGTGCCAGCAGTCCCCCCTGGGGGCAGGGAGATACGCAGTATTTT.

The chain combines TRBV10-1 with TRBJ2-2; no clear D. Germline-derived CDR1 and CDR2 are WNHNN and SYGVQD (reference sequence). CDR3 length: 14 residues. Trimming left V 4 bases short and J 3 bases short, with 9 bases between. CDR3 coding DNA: TGCGCCAGCAGTGCCCGGTGGGACACCGGGGAGCTGTTTTTT. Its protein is CASSARWDTGELFF.

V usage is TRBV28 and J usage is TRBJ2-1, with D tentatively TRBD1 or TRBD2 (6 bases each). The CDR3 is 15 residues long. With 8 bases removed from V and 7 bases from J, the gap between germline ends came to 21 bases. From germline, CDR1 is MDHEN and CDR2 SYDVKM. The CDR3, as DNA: TGTGCCAGCTCCCTAGGGGGGAGCGAGAGTAATGAGCAGTTCTTC. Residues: CASSLGGSESNEQFF.

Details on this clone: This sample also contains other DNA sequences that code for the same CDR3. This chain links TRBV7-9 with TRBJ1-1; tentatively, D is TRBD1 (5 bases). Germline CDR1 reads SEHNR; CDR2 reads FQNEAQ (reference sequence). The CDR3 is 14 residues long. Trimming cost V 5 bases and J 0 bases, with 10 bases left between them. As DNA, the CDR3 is TGTGCCAGCAGCCGCGGGACGGTGAACACTGAAGCTTTCTTT. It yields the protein CASSRGTVNTEAFF.

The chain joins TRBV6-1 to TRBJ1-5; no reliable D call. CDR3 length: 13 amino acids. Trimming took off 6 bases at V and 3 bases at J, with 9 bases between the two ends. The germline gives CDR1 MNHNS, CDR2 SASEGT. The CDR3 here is CASRVGNNQPQHF. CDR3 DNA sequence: TGTGCCAGCAGGGTGGGAAACAATCAGCCCCAGCATTTT.

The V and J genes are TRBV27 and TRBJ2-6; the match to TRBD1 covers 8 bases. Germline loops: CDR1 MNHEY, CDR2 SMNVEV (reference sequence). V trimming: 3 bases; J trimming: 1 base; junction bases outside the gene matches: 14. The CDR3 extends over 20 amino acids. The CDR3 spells CASSFRTGWATVSGANVLTF. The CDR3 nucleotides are TGTGCCAGCAGTTTTAGGACAGGGTGGGCCACCGTTTCTGGGGCCAACGTCCTGACTTTC. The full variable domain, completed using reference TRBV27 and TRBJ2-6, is EAQVTQNPRYLITVTGKKLTVTCSQNMNHEYMSWYRQDPGLGLRQIYYSMNVEVTDKGDVPEGYKVSRKEKRNFPLILESPSPNQTSLYFCASSFRTGWATVSGANVLTFGAGSRLTVL.

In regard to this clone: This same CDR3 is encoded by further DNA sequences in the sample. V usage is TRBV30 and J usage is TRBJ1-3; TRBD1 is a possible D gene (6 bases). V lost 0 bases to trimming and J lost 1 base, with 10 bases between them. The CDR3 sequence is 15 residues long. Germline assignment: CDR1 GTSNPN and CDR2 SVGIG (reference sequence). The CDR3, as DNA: TGTGCCTGGAGTGTACGCGGACAGTCTGGAAACACCATATATTTT. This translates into CAWSVRGQSGNTIYF.

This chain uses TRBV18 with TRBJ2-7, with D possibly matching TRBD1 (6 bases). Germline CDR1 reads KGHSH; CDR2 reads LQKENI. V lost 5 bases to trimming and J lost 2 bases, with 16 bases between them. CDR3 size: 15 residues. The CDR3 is CASSSGQLLTYEQYF. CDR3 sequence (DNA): TGTGCCAGCTCATCCGGACAGCTCCTGACCTACGAGCAGTACTTC.

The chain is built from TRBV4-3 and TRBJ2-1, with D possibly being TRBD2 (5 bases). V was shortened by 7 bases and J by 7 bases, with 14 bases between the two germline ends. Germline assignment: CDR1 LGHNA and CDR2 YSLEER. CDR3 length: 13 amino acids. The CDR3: CASTEGSWNEQFF. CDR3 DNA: TGCGCCAGCACCGAGGGTAGCTGGAATGAGCAGTTCTTC.

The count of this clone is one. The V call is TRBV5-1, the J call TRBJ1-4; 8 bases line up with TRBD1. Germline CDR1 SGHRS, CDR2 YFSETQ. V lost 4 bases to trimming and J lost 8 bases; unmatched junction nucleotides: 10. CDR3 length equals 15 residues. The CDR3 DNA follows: TGCGCCAGCAGCACCCGACAGGGGCAGAGGGAAAAACTGTTTTTT. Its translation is CASSTRQGQREKLFF.